This entry is about one TCR beta chain. Reprocessing the 5' RACE reads, TCRdb reports a single entry for every CDR3 protein and omits DNA. The table lists some 390,000 distinct CDR3 sequences. The sample originates from a study of T cells expressing NK-cell markers. Germline assignment: CDR1 SEHNR and CDR2 FQNEAQ (reference sequence). The CDR3 is 12 residues long. The sample was blood T cells: a sorted CD56 or NKG2C T cell subset, CD4+ or CD8+ T cells, or bulk PBMC T cells (not recorded which). The chain employs TRBV7-9 and TRBJ2-7. This TCR derives from a woman aged 45-65 years in good health. CDR3 amino acids: CASSLIPNEQYF.